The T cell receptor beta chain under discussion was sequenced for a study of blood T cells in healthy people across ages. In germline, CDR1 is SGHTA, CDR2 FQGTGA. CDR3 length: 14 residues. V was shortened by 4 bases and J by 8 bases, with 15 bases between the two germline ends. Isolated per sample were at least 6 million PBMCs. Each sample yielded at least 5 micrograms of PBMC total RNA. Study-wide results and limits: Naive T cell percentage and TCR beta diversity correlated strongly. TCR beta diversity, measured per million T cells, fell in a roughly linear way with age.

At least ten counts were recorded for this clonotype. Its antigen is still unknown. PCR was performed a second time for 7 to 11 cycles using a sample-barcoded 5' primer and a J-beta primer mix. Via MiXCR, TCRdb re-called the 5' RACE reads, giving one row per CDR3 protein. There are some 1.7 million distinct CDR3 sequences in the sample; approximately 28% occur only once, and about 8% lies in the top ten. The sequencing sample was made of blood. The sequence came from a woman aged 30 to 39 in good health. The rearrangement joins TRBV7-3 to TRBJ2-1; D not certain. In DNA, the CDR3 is TGTGCCAGCAGCTCACGGGCTCAAAATGATGAGCAGTTCTTC. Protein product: CASSSRAQNDEQFF.